This TCR beta chain derives from a study of T cell responses to AZD1222 COVID-19 vaccine. General study results and limits: The donor cohort was predominantly white British with a female majority, and clonal diversity may have been underestimated. Only five to seven AZD1222 recipients were seropositive at baseline. CD4 TCRs associated with vaccination spanned spike, dominating at 160-218 and 743-854.

With regard to this clone: The antigen remains undetermined.

TCRdb's table, derived via immunoSEQ multiplex PCR, lists solely in-frame clones and lacks some. Among about 94,000 clones listed, 70% to 90% were seen once. V lost 1 base and J lost 4, with 18 bases in between. CDR1 MNHNS and CDR2 SASEGT come from the germline V gene. The CDR3 contains 17 residues. The specimen was peripheral blood, collected on day 0 of AZD1222 vaccination. The receptor comes from an adult in good health. This chain links TRBV6-1 with TRBJ2-3, with no clear D. The CDR3 bases are TGTGCCAGCAGTGAAGTCCTAGGGTCTACTTTTCCAGATACGCAGTATTTT. This translates into CASSEVLGSTFPDTQYF.